This entry is about one T cell receptor beta chain. The read falls 3 residues short of the CDR3 end, and the missing part is taken from the germline J gene. This sample was taken from a study of T cells in women clearing cervical HPV infection. Profiling relied on immunoSEQ multiplex PCR, and the TCRdb table lists in-frame clones only, not all of them. This table holds under 50,000 clones. V gave up 0 bases and J gave up 2 bases; unmatched junction bases: 4. This CDR3 is 15 amino acids long. Germline V gives CDR1 SGHDT, CDR2 YYEEEE. V usage is TRBV5-6 and J usage is TRBJ2-7; 8 positions match TRBD2. The sequenced sample consisted of blood buffy coat. The clonotype comes from a woman aged 18-69 years with a cervical HPV16 infection that either progressed to CIN3+ or cleared (not recorded which). This CDR3 reads CASSLAGGVAYEQYF. The covered CDR3 bases are TGTGCCAGCAGCTTGGCCGGGGGGGTCGCCTACGAG.